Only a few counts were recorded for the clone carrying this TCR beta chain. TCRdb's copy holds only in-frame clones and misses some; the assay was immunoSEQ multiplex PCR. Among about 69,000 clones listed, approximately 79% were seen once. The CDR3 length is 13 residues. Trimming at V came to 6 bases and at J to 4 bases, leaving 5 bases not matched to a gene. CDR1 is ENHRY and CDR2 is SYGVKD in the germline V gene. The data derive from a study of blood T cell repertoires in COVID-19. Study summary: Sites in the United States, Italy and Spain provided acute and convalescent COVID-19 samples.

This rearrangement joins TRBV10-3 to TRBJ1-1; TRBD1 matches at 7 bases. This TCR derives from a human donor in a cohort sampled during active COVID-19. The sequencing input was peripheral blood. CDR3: CAIRRDSGTEAFF. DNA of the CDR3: TGTGCCATCAGGAGGGACAGTGGCACTGAAGCTTTCTTT.